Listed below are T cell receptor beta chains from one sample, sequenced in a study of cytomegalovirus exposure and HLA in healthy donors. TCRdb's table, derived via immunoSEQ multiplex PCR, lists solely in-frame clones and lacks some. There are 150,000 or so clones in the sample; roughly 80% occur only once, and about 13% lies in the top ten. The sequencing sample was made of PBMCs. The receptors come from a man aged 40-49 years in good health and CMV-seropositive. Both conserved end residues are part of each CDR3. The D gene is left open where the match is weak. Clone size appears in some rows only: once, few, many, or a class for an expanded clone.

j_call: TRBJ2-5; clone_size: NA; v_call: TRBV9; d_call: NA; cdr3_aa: CASSASLVGRETQYF; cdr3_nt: TGTGCCAGCAGCGCGTCACTAGTGGGGAGAGAGACCCAGTACTTC
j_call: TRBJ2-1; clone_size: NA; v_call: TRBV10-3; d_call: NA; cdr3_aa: CAIRDSTYNEQFF; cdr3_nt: TGTGCCATCAGGGACAGTACCTACAATGAGCAGTTCTTC
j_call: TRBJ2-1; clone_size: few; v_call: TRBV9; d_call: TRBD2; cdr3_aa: CASSVGGLAGGRYNEQFF; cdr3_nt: TGTGCCAGCAGCGTGGGTGGACTAGCGGGAGGCCGGTACAATGAGCAGTTCTTC
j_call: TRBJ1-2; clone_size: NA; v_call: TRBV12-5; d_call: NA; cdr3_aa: CASGTPYRETNYGYTF; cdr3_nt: TGTGCTAGTGGTACGCCGTACAGGGAAACTAACTATGGCTACACCTTC
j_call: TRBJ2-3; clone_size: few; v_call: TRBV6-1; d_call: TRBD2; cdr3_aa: CASSGPSGRAQYF; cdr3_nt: TGTGCCAGCAGTGGCCCTAGCGGAAGGGCGCAGTATTTT
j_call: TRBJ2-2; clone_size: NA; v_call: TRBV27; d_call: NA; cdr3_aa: CASSTGDGELFF; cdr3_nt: TGTGCCAGCAGTACCGGTGACGGGGAGCTGTTTTTT
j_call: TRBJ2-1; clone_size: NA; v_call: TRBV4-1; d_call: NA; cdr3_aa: CASSRGLAYNEQFF; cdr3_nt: TGCGCCAGCAGCCGCGGGCTAGCGTACAATGAGCAGTTCTTC
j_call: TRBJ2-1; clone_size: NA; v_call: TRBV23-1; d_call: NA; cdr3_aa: CARAGNEQFF; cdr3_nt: TGCGCCAGGGCGGGCAATGAGCAGTTCTTC
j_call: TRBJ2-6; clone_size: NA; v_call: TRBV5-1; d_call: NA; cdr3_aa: CASTPRSSGANGLTF; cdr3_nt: TGCGCCAGCACCCCCCGGAGCTCTGGGGCCAACGGCCTGACTTTC
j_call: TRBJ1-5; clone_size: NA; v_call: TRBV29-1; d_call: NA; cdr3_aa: CSTGYGNQPQHF; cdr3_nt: TGCAGCACAGGGTACGGGAATCAGCCCCAGCATTTT
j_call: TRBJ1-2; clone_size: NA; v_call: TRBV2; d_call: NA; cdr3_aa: CASSEGAGGYTF; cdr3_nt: TGTGCCAGCAGTGAGGGGGCCGGGGGCTACACCTTC
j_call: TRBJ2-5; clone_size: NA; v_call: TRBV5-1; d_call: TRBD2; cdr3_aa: CASSLARLAGSQETQYF; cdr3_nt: TGCGCCAGCAGCTTGGCCCGACTAGCGGGTAGCCAAGAGACCCAGTACTTC
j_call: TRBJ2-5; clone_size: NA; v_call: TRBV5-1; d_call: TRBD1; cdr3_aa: CASSTRTGGGETQYF; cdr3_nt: TGCGCCAGCAGCACCCGGACAGGCGGCGGGGAGACCCAGTACTTC
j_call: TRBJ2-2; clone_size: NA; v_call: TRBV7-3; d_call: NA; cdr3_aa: CASSLEAGELFF; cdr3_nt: TGTGCCAGCAGCTTAGAGGCCGGGGAGCTGTTTTTT
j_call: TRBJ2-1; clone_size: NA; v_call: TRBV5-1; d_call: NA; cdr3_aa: CASSPGTPNKGSYNEQFF; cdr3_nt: TGCGCCAGCAGCCCCGGGACTCCCAACAAAGGCTCCTACAATGAGCAGTTCTTC
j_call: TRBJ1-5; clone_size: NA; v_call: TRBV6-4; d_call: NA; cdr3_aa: CASSDIKGSPAQHF; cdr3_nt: TGTGCCAGCAGTGACATCAAGGGGTCGCCGGCCCAGCATTTT
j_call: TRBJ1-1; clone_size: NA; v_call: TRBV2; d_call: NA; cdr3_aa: CASTPVTPFGAEAFF; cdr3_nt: TGTGCCAGCACCCCCGTGACCCCCTTCGGGGCTGAAGCTTTCTTT
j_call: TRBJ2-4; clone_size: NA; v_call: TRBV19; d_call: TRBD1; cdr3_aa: CASNPTGTLAKNIQYF; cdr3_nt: TGTGCCAGTAACCCGACAGGGACGCTAGCCAAAAACATTCAGTACTTC
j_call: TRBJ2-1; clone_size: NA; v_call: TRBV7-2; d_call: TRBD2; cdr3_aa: CASIYPSGRGEQFF; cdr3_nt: TGTGCCAGCATCTACCCTAGCGGGAGGGGTGAGCAGTTCTTC
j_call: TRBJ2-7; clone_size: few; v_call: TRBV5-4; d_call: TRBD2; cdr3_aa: CASSRTSGTSYEQYF; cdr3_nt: TGTGCCAGCAGCCGGACTAGCGGGACGAGCTACGAGCAGTACTTC
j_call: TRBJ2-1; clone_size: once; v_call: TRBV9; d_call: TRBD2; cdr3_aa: CASSVGGAGGPGNEQFF; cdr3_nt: TGTGCCAGCAGCGTAGGGGGAGCGGGAGGGCCAGGCAATGAGCAGTTCTTC
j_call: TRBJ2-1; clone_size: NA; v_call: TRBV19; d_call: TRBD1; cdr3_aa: CASSIRQGDYNEQFF; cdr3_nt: TGTGCCAGTAGTATCCGACAGGGGGATTACAATGAGCAGTTCTTC
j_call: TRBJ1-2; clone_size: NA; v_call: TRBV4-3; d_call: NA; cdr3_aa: CASSQDLGDIYGYTF; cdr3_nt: TGCGCCAGCAGCCAAGATTTAGGGGACATCTATGGCTACACCTTC
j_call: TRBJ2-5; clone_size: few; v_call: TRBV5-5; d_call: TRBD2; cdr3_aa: CASSLAGLTYQETQYF; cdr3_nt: TGTGCCAGCAGCTTGGCGGGACTAACCTACCAAGAGACCCAGTACTTC
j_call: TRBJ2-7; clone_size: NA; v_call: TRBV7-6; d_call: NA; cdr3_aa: CASSARGGGTYYEQYF; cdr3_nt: TGTGCCAGCAGCGCGAGGGGGGGCGGGACATACTACGAGCAGTACTTC
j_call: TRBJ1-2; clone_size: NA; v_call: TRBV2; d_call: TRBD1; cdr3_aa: CASSAQTGGVGYTF; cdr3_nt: TGTGCCAGCAGTGCTCAGACAGGGGGCGTTGGCTACACCTTC
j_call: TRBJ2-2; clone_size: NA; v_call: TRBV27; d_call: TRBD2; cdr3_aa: CASSLITSGRNTGELFF; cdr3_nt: TGTGCCAGCAGTTTGATTACTAGCGGGAGGAACACCGGGGAGCTGTTTTTT
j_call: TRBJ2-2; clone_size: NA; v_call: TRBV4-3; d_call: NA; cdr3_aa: CASSQMSSRYTGELFF; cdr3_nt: TGCGCCAGCAGCCAAATGTCTAGCCGATACACCGGGGAGCTGTTTTTT
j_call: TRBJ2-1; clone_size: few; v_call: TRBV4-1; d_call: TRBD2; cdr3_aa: CASSKVTSGRMGEQFF; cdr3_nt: TGCGCCAGCAGCAAAGTAACTAGCGGGAGGATGGGTGAGCAGTTCTTC
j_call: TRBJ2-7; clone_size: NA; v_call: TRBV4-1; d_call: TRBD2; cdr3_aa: CASSQGGSGYEQYF; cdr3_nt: TGCGCCAGCAGCCAAGGCGGGAGTGGCTACGAGCAGTACTTC
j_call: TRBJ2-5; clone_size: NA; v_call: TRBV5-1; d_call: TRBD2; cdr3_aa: CASSFGPTSVETQYF; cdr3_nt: TGCGCCAGCAGCTTTGGGCCTACTAGCGTGGAGACCCAGTACTTC
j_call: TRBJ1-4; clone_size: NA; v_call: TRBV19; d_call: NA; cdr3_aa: CASSFGEGERTEKLFF; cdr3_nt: NA
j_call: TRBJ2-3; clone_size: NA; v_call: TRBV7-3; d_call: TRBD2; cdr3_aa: CASSLTPGGLADTQYF; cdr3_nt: TGTGCCAGCAGCTTAACCCCGGGAGGGCTCGCAGATACGCAGTATTTT
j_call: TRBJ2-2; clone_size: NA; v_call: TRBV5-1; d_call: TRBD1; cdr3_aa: CASSLEGAGNTGELFF; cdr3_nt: TGCGCCAGCAGCTTGGAGGGGGCGGGGAACACCGGGGAGCTGTTTTTT
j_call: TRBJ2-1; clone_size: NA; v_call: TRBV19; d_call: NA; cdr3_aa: CASSIRGSYNEQFF; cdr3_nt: TGTGCCAGTAGTATACGGGGCTCCTACAATGAGCAGTTCTTC
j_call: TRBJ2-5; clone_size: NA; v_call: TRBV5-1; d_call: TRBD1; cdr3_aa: CASRGQGAMETQYF; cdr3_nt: TGCGCCAGCAGGGGACAGGGGGCTATGGAGACCCAGTACTTC
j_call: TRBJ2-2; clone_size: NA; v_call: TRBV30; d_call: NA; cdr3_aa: CAWTGAGAVGELFF; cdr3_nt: TGTGCCTGGACAGGGGCGGGAGCCGTCGGGGAGCTGTTTTTT
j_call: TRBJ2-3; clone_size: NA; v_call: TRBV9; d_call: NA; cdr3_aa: CASSVGGRGVGTQYF; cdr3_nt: TGTGCCAGCAGCGTAGGGGGCAGGGGTGTAGGGACGCAGTATTTT
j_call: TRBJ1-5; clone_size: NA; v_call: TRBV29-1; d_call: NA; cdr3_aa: CSVGDSNQPQHF; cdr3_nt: TGCAGCGTTGGAGACAGTAATCAGCCCCAGCATTTT
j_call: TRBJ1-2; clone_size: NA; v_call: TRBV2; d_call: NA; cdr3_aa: CASAPEGPAYGYTF; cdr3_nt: TGTGCCAGCGCACCGGAGGGACCGGCCTATGGCTACACCTTC